This TCR beta chain was sequenced in a study of blood T cells in healthy people across ages. Regarding the study as a whole: The long-lived group displayed more naive CD4+ cells, plus higher diversity, than the aged donors did. It was held that the diversity estimates obtained from one million T cells were underestimates.

It was with a sample-barcoded 5' primer and a J-beta primer mix that a second PCR of roughly 7 to 12 cycles was run. From the 5' RACE reads, TCRdb called clonotypes with MiXCR, one entry per CDR3 protein. The sample carries 1.8 million or so distinct CDR3 sequences, more than 35% recorded once. The CDR3 extends over 15 amino acids. The germline V gene encodes CDR1 LNHNV and CDR2 YYDKDF (reference sequence). V was clipped by 4 bases and J by 5 bases, with 18 bases between them. This clonotype came up a few times. What it binds is not known. V is TRBV15 and J is TRBJ2-7, with D perhaps TRBD1 (6 bases). This TCR was sampled from a human donor in good health. Specimen: blood. As DNA, the CDR3 is TGTGCCACCAGCACTTATGAACAGGGTAACGACGAGCAGTACTTC. This encodes CATSTYEQGNDEQYF.